This TCR beta chain is drawn from a study of STAT3 mutations in large granular lymphocyte leukemia (dated by TCRdb to the late 2010s). Regarding the complete study: In roughly half of the longitudinally sequenced T-LGLL patients, canonical activating STAT3 mutations were detected. Over half of the T-LGLL patients were given one or more immunosuppressive therapy regimens, and 40% of the treated patients had a hematologic response. Patients with T-cell large granular lymphocyte leukemia underwent serial deep sequencing of TCRbeta CDR3 and STAT3 to reconstruct clonal hierarchy and dynamics. From an initial cohort of hundreds of LGL patients, eighteen representative T-LGLL cases were chosen for longitudinal sequencing of TCRbeta and STAT3. A couple of patients with natural killer LGL leukemia were also sequenced longitudinally as controls within the study. Patients were sequenced at 4 time points on average, with the number of samplings per patient ranging from 2 to 8.

Broad study findings and their caveats: The linking of therapy response to changes in TCR clonal burden was complicated by variable intervals between samplings and differing treatment regimens. Dominant TCR clone burden was found to exceed STAT3 mutant burden in several patients, suggesting that STAT3 mutation arose secondarily within a pre-expanded clone. Persisting codominant clonotypes in some patients meant a small but highly pathogenic clone may have been missed. Every T-LGLL patient showed at least one immunodominant TCRbeta clonotype, and about half showed multiple immunodominant subclonotypes. TCR clonotype switching after therapy was seen in about 35% of the 18 patients, with all newly emerging clones being STAT3 wild type. Because no samples were available when a clone first appeared, clonal expansion was inferred from samplings taken at other points.

About this clone: The antigen it recognizes is unknown. The sample holds no much larger clone one base away, and base qualities are not on file.

The CDR1 and CDR2 encoded by the germline V gene are LGHNA and YNFKEQ. V lost 4 bases and J lost 5 bases, and the count of bases not matched to a germline gene is 12. The CDR3 sequence holds 16 residues, the cysteine and phenylalanine included. Of all the DNA, just the CDR3 is kept, 48 bases in frame from base 1. TCRbeta libraries were sequenced on an Illumina MiSeq, averaging around 38,000 productive templates per sample. The immunoSEQ assay, which uses multiplex PCR amplification, was used to generate TCRbeta CDR3 libraries. From the authors' description of their analysis: Following a previously defined approach, repertoire diversity was calculated, and values close to 0 point to extremely monoclonal samples. TCRdb mirrors the immuneACCESS table, restricted to in-frame sequences. Some clones are absent from its copies; in checked studies, under half trace to an unresolved V gene, and the reason for the others is unknown. For V, J and clone size, that table is used; D and trimming come from the DNA. This sample lists about 9,100 clones; more than 85% were detected once. The ten largest clones capture 66% of the sample.

The same DNA, extracted from blood mononuclear cells, served for both the TCR sequencing and the STAT3 sequencing. This clonotype was sampled from a man aged 60 to 75 with T-cell large granular lymphocyte leukemia. Some clones in this sample may be carry-over from other donors' samples. The age is the age at diagnosis. The sequence joins TRBV4-2 to TRBJ2-7; 9 bases in between match TRBD2. The material sequenced was peripheral blood mononuclear cells. The sequenced DNA is TGTGCCAGCAGCCTACCCGGGACTAGCAATGCAAACGAGCAGTACTTC. This sequence encodes CASSLPGTSNANEQYF.